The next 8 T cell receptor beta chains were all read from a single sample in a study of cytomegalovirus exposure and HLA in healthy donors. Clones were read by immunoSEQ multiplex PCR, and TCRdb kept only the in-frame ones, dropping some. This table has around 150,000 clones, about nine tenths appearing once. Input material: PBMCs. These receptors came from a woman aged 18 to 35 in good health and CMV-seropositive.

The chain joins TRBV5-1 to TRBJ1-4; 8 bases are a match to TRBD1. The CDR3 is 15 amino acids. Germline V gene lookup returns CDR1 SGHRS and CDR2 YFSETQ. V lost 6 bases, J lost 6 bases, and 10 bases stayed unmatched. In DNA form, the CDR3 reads TGCGCCAGCAACCCCACCGGGACAGGCTATGAAAAACTGTTTTTT. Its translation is CASNPTGTGYEKLFF.

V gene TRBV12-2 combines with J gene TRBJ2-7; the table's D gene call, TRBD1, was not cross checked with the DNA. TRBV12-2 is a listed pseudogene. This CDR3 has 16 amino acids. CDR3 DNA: TGTGCAAGTCGCTTAGTTACAGGGGAGTATCACTACGAGCAGTACTTC. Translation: CASRLVTGEYHYEQYF.

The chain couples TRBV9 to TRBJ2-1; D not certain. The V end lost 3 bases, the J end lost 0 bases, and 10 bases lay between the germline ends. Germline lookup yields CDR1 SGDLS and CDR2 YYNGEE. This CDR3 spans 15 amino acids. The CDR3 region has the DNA TGTGCCAGCAGCGGACTCCTGAGCTCCTACAATGAGCAGTTCTTC. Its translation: CASSGLLSSYNEQFF.

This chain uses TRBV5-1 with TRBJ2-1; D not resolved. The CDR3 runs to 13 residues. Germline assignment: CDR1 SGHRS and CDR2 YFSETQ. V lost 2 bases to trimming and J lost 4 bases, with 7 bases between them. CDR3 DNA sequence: TGCGCCAGCAGCTTAAGCGAGTACAATGAGCAGTTCTTC. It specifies CASSLSEYNEQFF.

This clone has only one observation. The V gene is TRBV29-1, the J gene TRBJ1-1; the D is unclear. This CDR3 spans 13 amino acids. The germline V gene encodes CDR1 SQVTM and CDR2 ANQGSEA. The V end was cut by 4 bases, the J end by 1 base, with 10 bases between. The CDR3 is CSVVLQPNTEAFF. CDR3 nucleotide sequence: TGCAGCGTTGTCCTACAGCCGAACACTGAAGCTTTCTTT.

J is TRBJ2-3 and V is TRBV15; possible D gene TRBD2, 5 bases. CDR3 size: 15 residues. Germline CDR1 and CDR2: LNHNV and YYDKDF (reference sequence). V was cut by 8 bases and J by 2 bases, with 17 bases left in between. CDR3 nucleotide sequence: TGTGCCACCCGAGGGCGTGTGTTCGCCACAGATACGCAGTATTTT. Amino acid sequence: CATRGRVFATDTQYF. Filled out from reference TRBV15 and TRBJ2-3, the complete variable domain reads DAMVIQNPRYQVTQFGKPVTLSCSQTLNHNVMYWYQQKSSQAPKLLFHYYDKDFNNEADTPDNFQSRRPNTSFCFLDIRSPGLGDTAMYLCATRGRVFATDTQYFGPGTRLTVL.

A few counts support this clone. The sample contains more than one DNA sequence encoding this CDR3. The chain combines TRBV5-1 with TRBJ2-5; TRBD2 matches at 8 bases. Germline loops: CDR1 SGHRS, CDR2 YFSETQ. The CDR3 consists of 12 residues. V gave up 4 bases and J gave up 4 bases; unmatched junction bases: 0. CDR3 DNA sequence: TGCGCCAGCAGCCTAGCGGGAGAGACCCAGTACTTC. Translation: CASSLAGETQYF.

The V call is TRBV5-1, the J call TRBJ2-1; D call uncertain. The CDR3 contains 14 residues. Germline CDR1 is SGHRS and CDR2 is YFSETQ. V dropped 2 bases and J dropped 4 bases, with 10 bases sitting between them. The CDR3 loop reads CASSFVARYNEQFF. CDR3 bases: TGCGCCAGCAGCTTTGTTGCCAGATACAATGAGCAGTTCTTC. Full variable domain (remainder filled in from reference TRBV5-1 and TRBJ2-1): KAGVTQTPRYLIKTRGQQVTLSCSPISGHRSVSWYQQTPGQGLQFLFEYFSETQRNKGNFPGRFSGRQFSNSRSEMNVSTLELGDSALYLCASSFVARYNEQFFGPGTRLTVL.